Presented here are 11 T cell receptor beta chains from one specimen sequenced in a study of OX40 agonist ivuxolimab in advanced cancers. Generated by immunoSEQ multiplex PCR, the TCRdb table keeps only in-frame clones and is missing some. The table includes 55,000 to 70,000 clones, 84% detected once. The sample in question was CD4+ or CD8+ T cells sorted from blood, obtained in a trial of the OX40 agonist ivuxolimab. The receptors shown here come from an adult with an advanced solid tumor such as melanoma, head and neck, liver or kidney cancer.

The chain recombines TRBV6-1 with TRBJ2-4, with TRBD1 identical over 9 bases. CDR1 and CDR2 (germline): MNHNS, SASEGT. The CDR3 sequence is 14 residues long. Trimming took 3 bases from V and 8 from J; bases not matched to a gene: 5. The CDR3 reads CASSEDRGSYIQYF. CDR3 bases: TGTGCCAGCAGTGAGGACAGGGGTTCGTACATTCAGTACTTC.

This sequence joins TRBV25-1 and TRBJ2-5, with no clear D. The germline CDR1 and CDR2 sequences are MGHDK and SYGVNS. The ends were cut back, 4 bases at V and 2 bases at J, with 8 bases in the middle. CDR3 length: 13 residues. CDR3 in DNA: TGTGCCAGCAGTGGACGAGGACAAGAGACCCAGTACTTC. Protein sequence: CASSGRGQETQYF. The full variable domain, completed using reference TRBV25-1 and TRBJ2-5, is EADIYQTPRYLVIGTGKKITLECSQTMGHDKMYWYQQDPGMELHLIHYSYGVNSTEKGDLSSESTVSRIRTEHFPLTLESARPSHTSQYLCASSGRGQETQYFGPGTRLLVL.

Relative to its sample, this clone is medium-sized. CDR3 residues: CASSATTVAQETQYF. The CDR3 region has the DNA TGTGCCAGCAGCGCCACTACCGTTGCTCAAGAGACCCAGTACTTC. This chain uses TRBV9 with TRBJ2-5; no definite D call. The V gene lost 3 bases and the J gene lost 2 bases, with 14 bases spanning the gap. The V gene's germline CDR1 is SGDLS and CDR2 YYNGEE. The CDR3 loop spans 15 amino acids.

V and J are TRBV6-1 and TRBJ1-1, with D unresolved. The CDR3 is made up of 13 amino acids. Germline-derived CDR1 and CDR2 are MNHNS and SASEGT. V gave up 5 bases and J gave up 4 bases, with 11 bases separating them. CDR3 protein: CASSSRDRTEAFF. CDR3 sequence (DNA): TGTGCCAGCAGTAGTAGGGATCGCACTGAAGCTTTCTTT.

In regard to this clone: The junction and the germline gene differ at one end; a read error may be behind it. The rearrangement uses TRBV13 and TRBJ2-2; D might be TRBD2 (5 bases). Looked up from germline, CDR1 is PRHDT and CDR2 is FYEKMQ (reference sequence). The CDR3 consists of 13 residues. The CDR3 nucleotides read TGTGCCAGCACCCCGGGGAACGCCGGGGAGCTGTTTTTT. It translates to CASTPGNAGELFF.

The V call is TRBV9, the J call TRBJ2-5; unclear D gene. Trimming left V 2 bases short and J 2 bases short, with 10 bases between. The V gene's germline CDR1 is SGDLS and CDR2 YYNGEE. CDR3 length equals 14 residues. The CDR3 sequence is CASSVAADQETQYF. The CDR3 DNA sequence: TGTGCCAGCAGCGTCGCGGCGGATCAAGAGACCCAGTACTTC. Filled out from reference TRBV9 and TRBJ2-5, the complete variable domain reads DSGVTQTPKHLITATGQRVTLRCSPRSGDLSVYWYQQSLDQGLQFLIQYYNGEERAKGNILERFSAQQFPDLHSELNLSSLELGDSALYFCASSVAADQETQYFGPGTRLLVL.

The V call is TRBV19, the J call TRBJ2-7; D might be TRBD1 or TRBD2, each matching 6 bases. Germline assignment: CDR1 LNHDA and CDR2 SQIVND (reference sequence). Trimming removed 2 bases at V and 7 bases at J, with 18 bases between. This CDR3 is built from 15 residues. The CDR3 spells CASSITGTYREEQYF. CDR3 nucleotides: TGTGCCAGTAGTATAACAGGGACTTACCGCGAAGAGCAGTACTTC.

The rearrangement joins TRBV7-3 to TRBJ1-6; 9 bases are a match to TRBD1. The CDR3 is 14 residues long. The germline CDR1 and CDR2 sequences are SGHTA and FQGTGA. The V and J ends lost 3 bases and 7 bases, in that order; junction bases with no gene match: 1. The CDR3: CASSFGQGNSPLHF. The CDR3 nucleotides are TGTGCCAGCAGCTTCGGACAGGGGAATTCACCCCTCCACTTT.

The rearrangement uses TRBV11-3 and TRBJ2-1; D perhaps matches TRBD1 (6 bases). With 4 bases removed from V and 5 bases from J, the gap between germline ends came to 12 bases. The CDR3 length is 14 residues. CDR1 is SGHNT, CDR2 YENEEA, per germline. In DNA, the CDR3 is TGTGCCAGCAGCTCCCCCGCAGGGGACAATGAGCAGTTCTTC. Residues: CASSSPAGDNEQFF.

This chain connects TRBV15 to TRBJ1-4; TRBD1 might be the D (6 bases). Trimming shortened V by 5 bases and J by 8 bases, and 21 bases separated the two germline ends. The length of the CDR3 is 16 residues. CDR1 LNHNV and CDR2 YYDKDF come from the germline V gene (reference sequence). CDR3 sequence reads: CATSSWLGGANEKLFF. CDR3 bases: TGTGCCACCAGCTCGTGGTTAGGGGGGGCGAACGAAAAACTGTTTTTT. The full variable domain, completed using reference TRBV15 and TRBJ1-4, is DAMVIQNPRYQVTQFGKPVTLSCSQTLNHNVMYWYQQKSSQAPKLLFHYYDKDFNNEADTPDNFQSRRPNTSFCFLDIRSPGLGDTAMYLCATSSWLGGANEKLFFGSGTQLSVL.

This rearrangement joins TRBV23-1 to TRBJ1-5; D call uncertain. TRBV23-1 is given ORF status, its function remaining uncertain. CDR3 length: 16 amino acids. V gave up 5 bases and J gave up 5 bases, with 19 bases separating them. CDR3 sequence (DNA): TGCGCCAGCAGTTGGCCGCATAGGGCGCTAGATCAGCCCCAGCATTTT. It yields the protein CASSWPHRALDQPQHF.